The clone carrying this T cell receptor beta chain has a count of ten or more. Researchers amplified the TCR beta CDR3 regions from RNA transcripts. When the TCR CDR3 underwent first-round RT-PCR, the HTBI primer set was used. A single record per CDR3 protein comes from TCRdb applying MiXCR to the multiplex PCR reads. The table shows hundreds of thousands of distinct CDR3 sequences, with around 15% occurring only once. This entry comes from a study of T cells in Graves' hyperthyroidism and ophthalmopathy. The V gene lost 6 bases and the J gene lost 5 bases, with 16 bases spanning the gap. This CDR3 is 14 amino acids long.

The sequenced material came from blood. This receptor was obtained from a woman aged 30 to 39 with Graves' hyperthyroidism. This sequence joins TRBV12-3 or TRBV12-4 and TRBJ1-2; D is possibly TRBD1 (5 bases). This CDR3 is CASRGQGLSYGYTF. The CDR3 region has the DNA TGTGCCAGCAGGGGCCAGGGTTTATCGTATGGCTACACCTTC.